The 28 T cell receptor beta chains reported below all come from one sample, sequenced in a study of CD8 T cells in Susac syndrome. It was with random hexamers that roughly 0.45 to 1 ug RNA was reverse transcribed. TCRdb reprocessed the immunoSEQ multiplex PCR reads with MiXCR, giving one entry per CDR3 protein. Of a few hundred thousand distinct CDR3 sequences listed, about nine tenths are singletons. The sequencing sample was made of CD8+ T cells from PBMCs. The receptors here all came from a human donor with multiple sclerosis.

The rearrangement links TRBV6-2 or TRBV6-3 to TRBJ2-2; 12 bases match TRBD2. This CDR3 is built from 15 residues. V lost 6 bases to trimming and J lost 6 bases; unmatched junction nucleotides: 5. Germline values: CDR1 MNHEY, CDR2 SVGEGT. The CDR3 nucleotides are TGTGCCAGCAGCGGACTAGCGGGAACCGCCGGGGAGCTGTTTTTT. Translating gives CASSGLAGTAGELFF.

Regarding this clonotype: The conserved phenylalanine or tryptophan normally closing the CDR3 is absent here, so this likely arose from a read error. The chain uses TRBV2 and TRBJ2-5, with a weak D call TRBD1 (5 bases). Looked up from germline, CDR1 is SNHLY and CDR2 is FYNNEI. V was trimmed by 8 bases and J by 2 bases, leaving 9 bases between them. This CDR3 is 12 amino acids long. Written as DNA, the CDR3 is TGTGCCAGCTGGGGCAGGCAAGAGACCCAGTACCTC. This codes for CASWGRQETQYL.

The chain couples TRBV7-8 to TRBJ2-3; D not certain. Per germline, CDR1 SGHVS and CDR2 FQNEAQ. Trimming removed 3 bases at V and 4 bases at J, with 11 bases between. This CDR3 spans 14 amino acids. CDR3 amino acids: CASSFGPSPDTQYF. The CDR3 DNA sequence: TGTGCCAGCAGCTTCGGACCATCTCCAGATACGCAGTATTTT.

The chain employs TRBV12-3 or TRBV12-4 and TRBJ1-3; no reliable D call. The CDR3 loop spans 17 amino acids. V lost 1 base to trimming and J lost 0 bases, with 13 bases between them. The CDR3 DNA is TGTGCCAGCAGTTTAGACTGGGCGGACCACTCTGGAAACACCATATATTTT. Protein product: CASSLDWADHSGNTIYF.

The chain uses TRBV24-1 and TRBJ2-2, with D perhaps matching TRBD1 or TRBD2 (5 bases each). Trimming pared 7 bases from V and 1 base from J, leaving 9 bases between. CDR3 length: 14 amino acids. Germline loops: CDR1 KGHDR, CDR2 SFDVKD. CDR3 region: CATRGDGNTGELFF. DNA of the CDR3: TGTGCCACCAGGGGGGACGGGAACACCGGGGAGCTGTTTTTT.

The rearrangement links TRBV5-1 to TRBJ1-4, with D tentatively TRBD1 (6 bases). The CDR3 is 13 residues long. The V end was cut by 7 bases, the J end by 8 bases, with 15 bases between. Germline V gene lookup returns CDR1 SGHRS and CDR2 YFSETQ. Here the CDR3 DNA reads TGCGCCAGCTCCGACTGGGGGGGCGAAAAACTGTTTTTT. This translates into CASSDWGGEKLFF.

The CDR3 spells CASSVVLNGGTEAFF. Here the CDR3 DNA reads TGTGCCAGCAGCGTAGTCCTGAACGGAGGCACTGAAGCTTTCTTT. The rearrangement joins TRBV9 to TRBJ1-1, with D uncertain. The CDR3 contains 15 residues. Germline assignment: CDR1 SGDLS and CDR2 YYNGEE. The V gene lost 0 bases and the J gene lost 4 bases, with 13 bases spanning the gap.

The CDR3 region has the DNA TGTGCCAGCACCTTTATTAGGTTTGCGAACACCGGGGAGCTGTTTTTT. This codes for CASTFIRFANTGELFF. V and J are TRBV27 and TRBJ2-2; unclear D gene. Between the trimmed V and J ends, which lost 7 bases and 0 bases, there was a span of 15 bases. This CDR3 region has 16 residues. From germline, CDR1 is MNHEY and CDR2 SMNVEV (reference sequence).

This clonotype was picked up one time. V and J are TRBV5-6 and TRBJ2-7; 10 bases line up with TRBD1. J gave up 6 bases and V 4 bases, and 10 bases lay outside the gene matches. The CDR3 is made up of 15 amino acids. Germline loops: CDR1 SGHDT, CDR2 YYEEEE. For the CDR3, the DNA is TGTGCCAGCAGCGATGACAGGGGGCCCCCGACCGAGCAGTACTTC. This translates into CASSDDRGPPTEQYF.

The chain is built from TRBV29-1 and TRBJ2-7; 9 bases fit TRBD1. Trimming cost V 0 bases and J 3 bases; bases outside gene matches: 6. The CDR3 contains 15 residues. From germline, CDR1 is SQVTM and CDR2 ANQGSEA. CDR3 amino acids: CSVEEPGQGYYEQYF. Here the CDR3 DNA reads TGCAGCGTTGAAGAGCCGGGACAGGGATACTACGAGCAGTACTTC.

The V and J genes are TRBV7-9 and TRBJ1-2; D is ambiguous. Trimming cost V 1 base and J 1 base, with 7 bases left between them. Germline values: CDR1 SEHNR, CDR2 FQNEAQ (reference sequence). The CDR3 covers 14 residues. The CDR3 DNA is TGTGCCAGCAGCTTAGTGCGGCTTAACTATGGCTACACCTTC. It is translated as CASSLVRLNYGYTF.

V gene TRBV7-9 combines with J gene TRBJ1-2; D is uncertain. Germline assignment: CDR1 SEHNR and CDR2 FQNEAQ (reference sequence). The CDR3 spans 14 residues. Trimming cost V 1 base and J 8 bases, with 14 bases left between them. CDR3 loop: CASSLEYGFQGYTF. The CDR3 DNA reads as TGTGCCAGCAGCTTAGAATACGGGTTTCAGGGCTACACCTTC.

The chain uses TRBV4-1 and TRBJ1-5, with D tentatively TRBD1 (5 bases). CDR3 length: 16 amino acids. The ends were cut back, 3 bases at V and 4 bases at J, with 16 bases in the middle. Germline V gene lookup returns CDR1 MGHRA and CDR2 YSYEKL. In DNA, the CDR3 is TGCGCCAGCAGCCAGAGGGAGGGGCTCGTTAATCAGCCCCAGCATTTT. Encoded protein: CASSQREGLVNQPQHF.

This clonotype was recorded only once. The chain joins TRBV29-1 to TRBJ2-2; 8 nucleotides agree with TRBD2. CDR1 and CDR2 from the germline V gene are SQVTM and ANQGSEA. The V and J ends lost 4 bases and 5 bases, in that order; junction bases with no gene match: 3. This CDR3 has 13 residues. The CDR3 DNA sequence: TGCAGCGTTGTTAGCGGGGAGACCGGGGAGCTGTTTTTT. Protein sequence: CSVVSGETGELFF.

V is TRBV20-1 and J is TRBJ2-7, with D tentatively TRBD1 (5 bases). Trimming left V 3 bases short and J 2 bases short, with 14 bases between. The length of the CDR3 is 14 residues. CDR1 and CDR2 from the germline V gene are DFQATT and SNEGSKA (reference sequence). The CDR3 DNA is TGCAGTGCTAGCCAGGGTGTAGGGGCCTACGAGCAGTACTTC. This gives the protein CSASQGVGAYEQYF.

CDR3 residues: CASSPKTVLNTGELFF. CDR3 nucleotides: TGTGCCAGCAGCCCGAAGACAGTCCTTAACACCGGGGAGCTGTTTTTT. V is TRBV7-8 and J is TRBJ2-2, with a weak D call TRBD1 (5 bases). Trimming left V 5 bases short and J 2 bases short, with 15 bases between. The germline CDR1 and CDR2 sequences are SGHVS and FQNEAQ. The CDR3 is 16 residues long.

The V call is TRBV24-1, the J call TRBJ1-1, with no clear D. Germline V gene lookup returns CDR1 KGHDR and CDR2 SFDVKD. V was trimmed by 9 bases and J by 5 bases, leaving 9 bases between them. The CDR3 is made up of 11 amino acids. CDR3 DNA: TGTGCCACCGGATTTGGTACTGAAGCTTTCTTT. Translated, it gives CATGFGTEAFF.

This chain joins TRBV7-6 and TRBJ1-5; 10 positions match TRBD1. This CDR3 comprises 15 residues. From germline, CDR1 is SGHVS and CDR2 FNYEAQ. V dropped 5 bases and J dropped 6; count of bases not matched to a gene: 7. Written as DNA, the CDR3 is TGTGCCAGCAGCGCAGGACAGGGGGTCGCTCAGCCCCAGCATTTT. Its protein is CASSAGQGVAQPQHF.

This chain uses TRBV12-3 or TRBV12-4 with TRBJ2-1, with 10 bases identical to TRBD2. Germline trimming cut 6 bases from V and 3 bases from J; bases unmatched to any gene: 5. The CDR3 is made up of 15 amino acids. The chain's CDR3 is CASSSLAGIYNEQFF. The CDR3 DNA follows: TGTGCCAGCAGCTCACTAGCGGGAATCTACAATGAGCAGTTCTTC.

The chain has TRBV10-3 and TRBJ2-7, with D perhaps matching TRBD1 (5 bases). V gave up 0 bases and J gave up 5 bases, with 8 bases separating them. CDR1 and CDR2 from the germline V gene are ENHRY and SYGVKD. The CDR3 sequence is 13 residues long. The CDR3 bases are TGTGCCATCAGTGAGTCGATACAGGACGAGCAGTACTTC. Its protein product is CAISESIQDEQYF.

The chain carries TRBV12-3 or TRBV12-4 and TRBJ2-7; D assignment may be TRBD1 or TRBD2 (5 bases each). V was pared by 2 bases and J by 5 bases, with 10 bases between. The CDR3 length is 13 residues. The CDR3 region is CASSLSGTHEQYF. The CDR3 bases are TGTGCCAGCAGTTTATCAGGGACCCACGAGCAGTACTTC.

The chain joins TRBV28 to TRBJ2-7, with 13 positions matching TRBD2. V was pared by 5 bases and J by 3 bases, with 10 bases of the junction left unmatched. The germline V gene has CDR1 MDHEN and CDR2 SYDVKM. This CDR3 spans 17 amino acids. The CDR3 sequence: CASSPGLAGELDYEQYF. In DNA, the CDR3 is TGTGCCAGCAGTCCCGGACTAGCGGGAGAATTGGACTACGAGCAGTACTTC. Variable domain in full (rest from reference TRBV28 and TRBJ2-7): DVKVTQSSRYLVKRTGEKVFLECVQDMDHENMFWYRQDPGLGLRLIYFSYDVKMKEKGDIPEGYSVSREKKERFSLILESASTNQTSMYLCASSPGLAGELDYEQYFGPGTRLTVT.

The genes are TRBV12-3 or TRBV12-4 and TRBJ1-2; TRBD1 is a possible D gene (6 bases). V was clipped by 6 bases and J by 2 bases, with 16 bases between them. The CDR3 loop spans 15 amino acids. Here the CDR3 reads CASSQGRALNYGYTF. CDR3 bases: TGTGCCAGCAGCCAGGGGCGGGCTTTAAACTATGGCTACACCTTC.

The J gene is TRBJ2-6, the V gene TRBV28, with a weak D call TRBD1 (6 bases). Germline lookup yields CDR1 MDHEN and CDR2 SYDVKM. The CDR3 is 15 residues long. Trimming pared 4 bases from V and 3 bases from J, leaving 10 bases between. The CDR3 is CASSWQGNGANVLTF. The CDR3, as DNA: TGTGCCAGCAGTTGGCAGGGGAATGGGGCCAACGTCCTGACTTTC.

The rearrangement uses TRBV4-1 and TRBJ2-7; TRBD1 matches 9 bases. Trimming cost V 1 base and J 4 bases; bases outside gene matches: 5. The V gene's germline CDR1 is MGHRA and CDR2 YSYEKL. The CDR3 extends over 15 amino acids. The chain's CDR3 is CASSQGGTGWYEQYF. In nucleotides, the CDR3 is TGCGCCAGCAGCCAAGGAGGGACAGGGTGGTACGAGCAGTACTTC.

The V call is TRBV24-1, the J call TRBJ2-6; D remains ambiguous. Germline V CDR1 and CDR2: KGHDR, SFDVKD. Trimming took off 0 bases at V and 0 bases at J, with 8 bases between the two ends. CDR3 length: 17 amino acids. The CDR3 spells CATSDLPPNSGANVLTF. The CDR3 DNA follows: TGTGCCACCAGTGATTTGCCCCCTAACTCTGGGGCCAACGTCCTGACTTTC.

V usage is TRBV5-4 and J usage is TRBJ1-2, with TRBD1 as a possible D gene (5 bases). The CDR3 runs to 12 residues. V lost 2 bases and J 8 bases, leaving 10 bases between the germline ends. Per germline, CDR1 SGHNT and CDR2 YYREEE (reference sequence). The CDR3 nucleotides read TGTGCCAGCAGCTTACAGGAGCAGGGCTACACCTTC. Amino acid sequence: CASSLQEQGYTF.

The chain uses TRBV7-8 and TRBJ1-2, with a weak D call TRBD1 (5 bases). The germline V gene encodes CDR1 SGHVS and CDR2 FQNEAQ. The CDR3 has 16 residues. V was shortened by 1 base and J by 4 bases, with 16 bases between the two germline ends. In nucleotides, the CDR3 is TGTGCCAGCAGCTTAGAGCCAGGGCAGGGAGGCTATGGCTACACCTTC. Its translation: CASSLEPGQGGYGYTF.